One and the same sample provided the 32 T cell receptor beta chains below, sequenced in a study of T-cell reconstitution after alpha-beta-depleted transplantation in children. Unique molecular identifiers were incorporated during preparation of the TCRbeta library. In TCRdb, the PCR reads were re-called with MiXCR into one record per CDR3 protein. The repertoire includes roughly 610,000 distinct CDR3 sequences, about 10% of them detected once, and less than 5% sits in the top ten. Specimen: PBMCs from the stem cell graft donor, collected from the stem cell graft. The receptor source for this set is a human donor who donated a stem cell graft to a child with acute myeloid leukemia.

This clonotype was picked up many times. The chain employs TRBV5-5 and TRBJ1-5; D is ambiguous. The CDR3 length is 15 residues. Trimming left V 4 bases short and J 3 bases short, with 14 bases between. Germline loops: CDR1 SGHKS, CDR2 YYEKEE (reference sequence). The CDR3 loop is CASSARAEINQPQHF. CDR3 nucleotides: TGTGCCAGCAGCGCCCGGGCCGAGATCAATCAGCCCCAGCATTTT.

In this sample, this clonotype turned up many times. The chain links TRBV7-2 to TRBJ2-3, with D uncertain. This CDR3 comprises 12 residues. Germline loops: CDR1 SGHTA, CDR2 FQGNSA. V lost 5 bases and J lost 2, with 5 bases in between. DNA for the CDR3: TGTGCCAGCAGCGTTACCACAGATACGCAGTATTTT. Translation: CASSVTTDTQYF.

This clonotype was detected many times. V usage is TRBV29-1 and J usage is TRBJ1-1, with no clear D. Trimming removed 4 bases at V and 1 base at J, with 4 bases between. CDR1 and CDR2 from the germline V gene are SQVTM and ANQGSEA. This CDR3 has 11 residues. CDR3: CSVVRNTEAFF. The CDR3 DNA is TGCAGCGTTGTTAGGAACACTGAAGCTTTCTTT.

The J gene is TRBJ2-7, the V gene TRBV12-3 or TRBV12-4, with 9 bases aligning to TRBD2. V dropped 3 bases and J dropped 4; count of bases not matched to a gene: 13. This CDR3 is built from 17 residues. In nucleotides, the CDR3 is TGTGCCAGCAGTTTCCTTGCTAGCGGGGCCCCCTCGTACGAGCAGTACTTC. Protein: CASSFLASGAPSYEQYF.

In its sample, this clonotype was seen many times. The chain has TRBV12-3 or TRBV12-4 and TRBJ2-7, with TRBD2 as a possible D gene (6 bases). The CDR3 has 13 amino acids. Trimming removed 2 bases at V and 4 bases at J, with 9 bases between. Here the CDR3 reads CASSLLEGYEQYF. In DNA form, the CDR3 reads TGTGCCAGCAGTTTACTGGAGGGGTACGAGCAGTACTTC.

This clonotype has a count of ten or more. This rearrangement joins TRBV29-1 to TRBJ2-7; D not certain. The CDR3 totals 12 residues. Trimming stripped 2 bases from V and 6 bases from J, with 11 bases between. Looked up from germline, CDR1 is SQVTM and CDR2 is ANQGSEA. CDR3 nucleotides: TGCAGCGTTGAACCCGCCCGCGGCGAGCAGTACTTC. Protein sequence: CSVEPARGEQYF.

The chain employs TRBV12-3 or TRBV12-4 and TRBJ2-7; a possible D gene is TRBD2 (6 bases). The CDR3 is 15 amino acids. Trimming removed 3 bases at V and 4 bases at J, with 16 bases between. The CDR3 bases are TGTGCCAGCAGTTTGGAACTAGCCTTTGGGTACGAGCAGTACTTC. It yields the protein CASSLELAFGYEQYF.

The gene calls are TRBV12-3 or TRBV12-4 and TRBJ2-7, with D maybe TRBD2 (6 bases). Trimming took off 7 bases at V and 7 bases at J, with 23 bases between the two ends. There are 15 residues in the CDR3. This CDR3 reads CASTSSGKAGKEQYF. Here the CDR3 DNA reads TGTGCCAGCACTTCTTCGGGCAAGGCGGGGAAGGAGCAGTACTTC.

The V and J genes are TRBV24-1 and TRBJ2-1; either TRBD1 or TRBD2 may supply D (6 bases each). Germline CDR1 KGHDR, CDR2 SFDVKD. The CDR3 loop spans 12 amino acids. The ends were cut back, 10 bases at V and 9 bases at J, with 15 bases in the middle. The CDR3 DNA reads TGTGCCACGAGAGGGGGTAGCGGTGAGCAGTTCTTC. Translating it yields CATRGGSGEQFF.

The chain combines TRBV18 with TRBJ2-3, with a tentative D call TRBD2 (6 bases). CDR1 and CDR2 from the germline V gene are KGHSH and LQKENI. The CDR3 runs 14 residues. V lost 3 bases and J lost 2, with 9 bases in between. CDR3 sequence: CASSPAGTTDTQYF. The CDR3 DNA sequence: TGTGCCAGCTCACCTGCGGGAACCACAGATACGCAGTATTTT.

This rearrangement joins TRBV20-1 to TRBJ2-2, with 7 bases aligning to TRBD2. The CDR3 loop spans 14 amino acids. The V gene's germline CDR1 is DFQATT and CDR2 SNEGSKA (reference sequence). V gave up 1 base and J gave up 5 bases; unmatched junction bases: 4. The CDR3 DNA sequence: TGCAGTGCTAGAGGAGCGGGATTTACCGGGGAGCTGTTTTTT. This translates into CSARGAGFTGELFF.

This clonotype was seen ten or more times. The CDR3 sequence: CSSGPTGRGGSEQFF. CDR3 bases: TGCAGCTCGGGACCTACAGGGAGGGGAGGCAGTGAGCAGTTCTTC. V gene TRBV29-1 combines with J gene TRBJ2-1; TRBD2 might be the D (7 bases). CDR1 is SQVTM, CDR2 ANQGSEA, per germline. The V end lost 8 bases, the J end lost 9 bases, and 26 bases lay between the germline ends. This CDR3 region has 15 residues.

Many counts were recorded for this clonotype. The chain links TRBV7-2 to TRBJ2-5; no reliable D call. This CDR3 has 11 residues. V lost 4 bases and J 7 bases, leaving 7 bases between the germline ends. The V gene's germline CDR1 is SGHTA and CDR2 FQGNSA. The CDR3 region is CASSSGRTQYF. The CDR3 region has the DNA TGTGCCAGCAGCTCCGGACGGACCCAGTACTTC.

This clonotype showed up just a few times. CDR3: CASSLEVEQFF. The CDR3 nucleotides are TGTGCCAGCAGTTTAGAGGTGGAGCAGTTCTTC. V gene TRBV28 combines with J gene TRBJ2-1; D is unclear. Germline V lookup: CDR1 MDHEN, CDR2 SYDVKM. The ends were cut back, 2 bases at V and 10 bases at J, with 6 bases in the middle. The CDR3 consists of 11 residues.

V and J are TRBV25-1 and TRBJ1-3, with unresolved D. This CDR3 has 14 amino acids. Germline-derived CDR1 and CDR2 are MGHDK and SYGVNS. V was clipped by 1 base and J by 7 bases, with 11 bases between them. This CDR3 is CASSELGGGNTIYF. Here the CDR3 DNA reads TGTGCCAGCAGTGAATTAGGAGGTGGCAACACCATATATTTT. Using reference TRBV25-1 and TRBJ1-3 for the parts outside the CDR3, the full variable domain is EADIYQTPRYLVIGTGKKITLECSQTMGHDKMYWYQQDPGMELHLIHYSYGVNSTEKGDLSSESTVSRIRTEHFPLTLESARPSHTSQYLCASSELGGGNTIYFGEGSWLTVV.

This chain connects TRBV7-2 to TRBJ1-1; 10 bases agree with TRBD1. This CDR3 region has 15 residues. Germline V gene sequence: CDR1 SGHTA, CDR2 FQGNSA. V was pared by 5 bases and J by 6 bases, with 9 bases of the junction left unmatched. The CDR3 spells CASSASDRGGAEAFF. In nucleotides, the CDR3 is TGTGCCAGCAGCGCCTCGGACAGGGGGGGGGCTGAAGCTTTCTTT.

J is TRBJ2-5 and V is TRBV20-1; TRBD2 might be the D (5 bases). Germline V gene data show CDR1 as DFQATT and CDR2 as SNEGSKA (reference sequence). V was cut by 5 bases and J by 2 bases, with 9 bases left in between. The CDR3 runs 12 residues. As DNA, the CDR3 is TGCAGTGCTGCCGGGGATCAAGAGACCCAGTACTTC. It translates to CSAAGDQETQYF.

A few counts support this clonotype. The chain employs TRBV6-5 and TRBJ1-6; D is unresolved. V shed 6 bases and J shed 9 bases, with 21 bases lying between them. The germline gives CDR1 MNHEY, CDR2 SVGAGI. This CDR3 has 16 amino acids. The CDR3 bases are TGTGCCAGCAGCCGCCAAAGCCGGGCCCGAAGTTCACCCCTCCACTTT. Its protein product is CASSRQSRARSSPLHF.

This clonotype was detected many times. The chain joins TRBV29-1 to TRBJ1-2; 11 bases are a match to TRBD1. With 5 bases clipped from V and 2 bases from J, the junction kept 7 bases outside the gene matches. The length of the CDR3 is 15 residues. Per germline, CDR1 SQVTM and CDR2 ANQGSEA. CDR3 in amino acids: CSVRKGQGVNYGYTF. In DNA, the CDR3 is TGCAGCGTTCGTAAGGGACAGGGGGTGAACTATGGCTACACCTTC.

The CDR3 reads CASSEYKGSIQETQYF. The CDR3 bases are TGTGCCAGCAGTGAATATAAGGGCAGTATCCAAGAGACCCAGTACTTC. The V call is TRBV25-1, the J call TRBJ2-5; D is undetermined. This CDR3 is built from 16 residues. Per the germline V gene, CDR1 is MGHDK and CDR2 is SYGVNS. V lost 0 bases, J lost 1 base, and 12 bases lay in between.

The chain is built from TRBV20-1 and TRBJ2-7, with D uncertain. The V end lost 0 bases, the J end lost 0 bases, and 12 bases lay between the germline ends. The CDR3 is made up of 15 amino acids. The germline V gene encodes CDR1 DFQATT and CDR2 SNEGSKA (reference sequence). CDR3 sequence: CSARDRAESSYEQYF. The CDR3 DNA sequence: TGCAGTGCTAGAGATCGGGCGGAGAGCTCCTACGAGCAGTACTTC.

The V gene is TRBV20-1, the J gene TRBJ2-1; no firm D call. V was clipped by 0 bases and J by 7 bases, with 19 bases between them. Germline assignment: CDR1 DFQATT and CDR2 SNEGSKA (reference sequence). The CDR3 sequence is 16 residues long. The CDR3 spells CSARDPLNLGRNEQFF. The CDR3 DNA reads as TGCAGTGCTAGAGACCCTCTAAACTTAGGACGGAATGAGCAGTTCTTC.

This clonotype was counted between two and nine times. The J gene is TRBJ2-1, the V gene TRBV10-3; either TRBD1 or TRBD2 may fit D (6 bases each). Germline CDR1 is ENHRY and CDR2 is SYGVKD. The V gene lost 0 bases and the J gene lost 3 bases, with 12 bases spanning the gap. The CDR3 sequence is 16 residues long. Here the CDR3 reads CAISESFGGHYNEQFF. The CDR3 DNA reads TGTGCCATCAGTGAGTCGTTTGGGGGGCACTACAATGAGCAGTTCTTC.

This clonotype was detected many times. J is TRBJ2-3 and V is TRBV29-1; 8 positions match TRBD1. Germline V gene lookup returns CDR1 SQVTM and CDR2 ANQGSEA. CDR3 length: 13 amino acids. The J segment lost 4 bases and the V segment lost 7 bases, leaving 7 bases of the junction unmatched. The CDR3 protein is CSAGQGRADTQYF. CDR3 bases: TGCAGCGCCGGACAGGGTAGGGCAGATACGCAGTATTTT.

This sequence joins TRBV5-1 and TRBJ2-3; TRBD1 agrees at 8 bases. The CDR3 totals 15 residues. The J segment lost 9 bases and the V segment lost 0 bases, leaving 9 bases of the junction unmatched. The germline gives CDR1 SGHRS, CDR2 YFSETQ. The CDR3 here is CASSLASTGERTQYF. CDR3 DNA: TGCGCCAGCAGCTTGGCTTCGACAGGGGAGCGGACGCAGTATTTT. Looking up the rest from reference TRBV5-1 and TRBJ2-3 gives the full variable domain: KAGVTQTPRYLIKTRGQQVTLSCSPISGHRSVSWYQQTPGQGLQFLFEYFSETQRNKGNFPGRFSGRQFSNSRSEMNVSTLELGDSALYLCASSLASTGERTQYFGPGTRLTVL.

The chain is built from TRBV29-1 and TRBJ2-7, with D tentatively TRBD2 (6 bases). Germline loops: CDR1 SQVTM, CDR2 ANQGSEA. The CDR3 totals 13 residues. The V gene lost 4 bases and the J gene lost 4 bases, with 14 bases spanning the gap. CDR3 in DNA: TGCAGCGTTGGCGTCGGGAGTCTATACGAGCAGTACTTC. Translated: CSVGVGSLYEQYF.

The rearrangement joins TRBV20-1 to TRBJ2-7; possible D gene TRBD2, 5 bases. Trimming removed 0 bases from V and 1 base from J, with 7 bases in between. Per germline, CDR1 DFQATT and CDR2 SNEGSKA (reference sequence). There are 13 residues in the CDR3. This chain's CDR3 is CSARDGKSYEQYF. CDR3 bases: TGCAGTGCTAGAGACGGGAAATCCTACGAGCAGTACTTC.

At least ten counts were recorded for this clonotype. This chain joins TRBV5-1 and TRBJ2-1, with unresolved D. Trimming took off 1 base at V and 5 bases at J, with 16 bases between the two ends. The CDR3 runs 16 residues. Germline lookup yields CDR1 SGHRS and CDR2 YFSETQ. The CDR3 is CASSLISQLVDNEQFF. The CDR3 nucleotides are TGCGCCAGCAGCTTGATCTCGCAGTTGGTCGACAATGAGCAGTTCTTC.

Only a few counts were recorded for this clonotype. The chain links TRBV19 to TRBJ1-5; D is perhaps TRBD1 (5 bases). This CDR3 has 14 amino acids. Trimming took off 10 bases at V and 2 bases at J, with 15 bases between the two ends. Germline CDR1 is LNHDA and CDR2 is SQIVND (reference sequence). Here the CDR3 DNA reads TGTGCCACCCTAAGCAGGGCTGGCAATCAGCCCCAGCATTTT. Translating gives CATLSRAGNQPQHF.

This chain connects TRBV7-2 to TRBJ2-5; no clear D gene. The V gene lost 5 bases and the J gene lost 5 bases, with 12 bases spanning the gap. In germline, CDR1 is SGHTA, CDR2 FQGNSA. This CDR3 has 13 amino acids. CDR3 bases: TGTGCCAGCAGCGCCAGCCCTCTCGAGACCCAGTACTTC. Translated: CASSASPLETQYF.

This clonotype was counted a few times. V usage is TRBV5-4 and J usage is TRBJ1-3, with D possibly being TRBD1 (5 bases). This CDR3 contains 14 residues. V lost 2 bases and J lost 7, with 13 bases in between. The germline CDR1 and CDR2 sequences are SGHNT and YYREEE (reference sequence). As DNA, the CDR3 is TGTGCCAGCAGCTTTCCAGGGAATGGGAACACCATATATTTT. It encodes CASSFPGNGNTIYF.

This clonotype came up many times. The CDR3 coding sequence is TGTGCCAGCAGCCCCAGGGGGGAGGGCCGGGATGAGCAGTTCTTC. The encoded protein is CASSPRGEGRDEQFF. The chain has TRBV6-1 and TRBJ2-1; D is perhaps TRBD1 or TRBD2 (7 bases each). CDR1 and CDR2 (germline): MNHNS, SASEGT. Trimming pared 6 bases from V and 8 bases from J, leaving 20 bases between. This CDR3 has 15 residues.